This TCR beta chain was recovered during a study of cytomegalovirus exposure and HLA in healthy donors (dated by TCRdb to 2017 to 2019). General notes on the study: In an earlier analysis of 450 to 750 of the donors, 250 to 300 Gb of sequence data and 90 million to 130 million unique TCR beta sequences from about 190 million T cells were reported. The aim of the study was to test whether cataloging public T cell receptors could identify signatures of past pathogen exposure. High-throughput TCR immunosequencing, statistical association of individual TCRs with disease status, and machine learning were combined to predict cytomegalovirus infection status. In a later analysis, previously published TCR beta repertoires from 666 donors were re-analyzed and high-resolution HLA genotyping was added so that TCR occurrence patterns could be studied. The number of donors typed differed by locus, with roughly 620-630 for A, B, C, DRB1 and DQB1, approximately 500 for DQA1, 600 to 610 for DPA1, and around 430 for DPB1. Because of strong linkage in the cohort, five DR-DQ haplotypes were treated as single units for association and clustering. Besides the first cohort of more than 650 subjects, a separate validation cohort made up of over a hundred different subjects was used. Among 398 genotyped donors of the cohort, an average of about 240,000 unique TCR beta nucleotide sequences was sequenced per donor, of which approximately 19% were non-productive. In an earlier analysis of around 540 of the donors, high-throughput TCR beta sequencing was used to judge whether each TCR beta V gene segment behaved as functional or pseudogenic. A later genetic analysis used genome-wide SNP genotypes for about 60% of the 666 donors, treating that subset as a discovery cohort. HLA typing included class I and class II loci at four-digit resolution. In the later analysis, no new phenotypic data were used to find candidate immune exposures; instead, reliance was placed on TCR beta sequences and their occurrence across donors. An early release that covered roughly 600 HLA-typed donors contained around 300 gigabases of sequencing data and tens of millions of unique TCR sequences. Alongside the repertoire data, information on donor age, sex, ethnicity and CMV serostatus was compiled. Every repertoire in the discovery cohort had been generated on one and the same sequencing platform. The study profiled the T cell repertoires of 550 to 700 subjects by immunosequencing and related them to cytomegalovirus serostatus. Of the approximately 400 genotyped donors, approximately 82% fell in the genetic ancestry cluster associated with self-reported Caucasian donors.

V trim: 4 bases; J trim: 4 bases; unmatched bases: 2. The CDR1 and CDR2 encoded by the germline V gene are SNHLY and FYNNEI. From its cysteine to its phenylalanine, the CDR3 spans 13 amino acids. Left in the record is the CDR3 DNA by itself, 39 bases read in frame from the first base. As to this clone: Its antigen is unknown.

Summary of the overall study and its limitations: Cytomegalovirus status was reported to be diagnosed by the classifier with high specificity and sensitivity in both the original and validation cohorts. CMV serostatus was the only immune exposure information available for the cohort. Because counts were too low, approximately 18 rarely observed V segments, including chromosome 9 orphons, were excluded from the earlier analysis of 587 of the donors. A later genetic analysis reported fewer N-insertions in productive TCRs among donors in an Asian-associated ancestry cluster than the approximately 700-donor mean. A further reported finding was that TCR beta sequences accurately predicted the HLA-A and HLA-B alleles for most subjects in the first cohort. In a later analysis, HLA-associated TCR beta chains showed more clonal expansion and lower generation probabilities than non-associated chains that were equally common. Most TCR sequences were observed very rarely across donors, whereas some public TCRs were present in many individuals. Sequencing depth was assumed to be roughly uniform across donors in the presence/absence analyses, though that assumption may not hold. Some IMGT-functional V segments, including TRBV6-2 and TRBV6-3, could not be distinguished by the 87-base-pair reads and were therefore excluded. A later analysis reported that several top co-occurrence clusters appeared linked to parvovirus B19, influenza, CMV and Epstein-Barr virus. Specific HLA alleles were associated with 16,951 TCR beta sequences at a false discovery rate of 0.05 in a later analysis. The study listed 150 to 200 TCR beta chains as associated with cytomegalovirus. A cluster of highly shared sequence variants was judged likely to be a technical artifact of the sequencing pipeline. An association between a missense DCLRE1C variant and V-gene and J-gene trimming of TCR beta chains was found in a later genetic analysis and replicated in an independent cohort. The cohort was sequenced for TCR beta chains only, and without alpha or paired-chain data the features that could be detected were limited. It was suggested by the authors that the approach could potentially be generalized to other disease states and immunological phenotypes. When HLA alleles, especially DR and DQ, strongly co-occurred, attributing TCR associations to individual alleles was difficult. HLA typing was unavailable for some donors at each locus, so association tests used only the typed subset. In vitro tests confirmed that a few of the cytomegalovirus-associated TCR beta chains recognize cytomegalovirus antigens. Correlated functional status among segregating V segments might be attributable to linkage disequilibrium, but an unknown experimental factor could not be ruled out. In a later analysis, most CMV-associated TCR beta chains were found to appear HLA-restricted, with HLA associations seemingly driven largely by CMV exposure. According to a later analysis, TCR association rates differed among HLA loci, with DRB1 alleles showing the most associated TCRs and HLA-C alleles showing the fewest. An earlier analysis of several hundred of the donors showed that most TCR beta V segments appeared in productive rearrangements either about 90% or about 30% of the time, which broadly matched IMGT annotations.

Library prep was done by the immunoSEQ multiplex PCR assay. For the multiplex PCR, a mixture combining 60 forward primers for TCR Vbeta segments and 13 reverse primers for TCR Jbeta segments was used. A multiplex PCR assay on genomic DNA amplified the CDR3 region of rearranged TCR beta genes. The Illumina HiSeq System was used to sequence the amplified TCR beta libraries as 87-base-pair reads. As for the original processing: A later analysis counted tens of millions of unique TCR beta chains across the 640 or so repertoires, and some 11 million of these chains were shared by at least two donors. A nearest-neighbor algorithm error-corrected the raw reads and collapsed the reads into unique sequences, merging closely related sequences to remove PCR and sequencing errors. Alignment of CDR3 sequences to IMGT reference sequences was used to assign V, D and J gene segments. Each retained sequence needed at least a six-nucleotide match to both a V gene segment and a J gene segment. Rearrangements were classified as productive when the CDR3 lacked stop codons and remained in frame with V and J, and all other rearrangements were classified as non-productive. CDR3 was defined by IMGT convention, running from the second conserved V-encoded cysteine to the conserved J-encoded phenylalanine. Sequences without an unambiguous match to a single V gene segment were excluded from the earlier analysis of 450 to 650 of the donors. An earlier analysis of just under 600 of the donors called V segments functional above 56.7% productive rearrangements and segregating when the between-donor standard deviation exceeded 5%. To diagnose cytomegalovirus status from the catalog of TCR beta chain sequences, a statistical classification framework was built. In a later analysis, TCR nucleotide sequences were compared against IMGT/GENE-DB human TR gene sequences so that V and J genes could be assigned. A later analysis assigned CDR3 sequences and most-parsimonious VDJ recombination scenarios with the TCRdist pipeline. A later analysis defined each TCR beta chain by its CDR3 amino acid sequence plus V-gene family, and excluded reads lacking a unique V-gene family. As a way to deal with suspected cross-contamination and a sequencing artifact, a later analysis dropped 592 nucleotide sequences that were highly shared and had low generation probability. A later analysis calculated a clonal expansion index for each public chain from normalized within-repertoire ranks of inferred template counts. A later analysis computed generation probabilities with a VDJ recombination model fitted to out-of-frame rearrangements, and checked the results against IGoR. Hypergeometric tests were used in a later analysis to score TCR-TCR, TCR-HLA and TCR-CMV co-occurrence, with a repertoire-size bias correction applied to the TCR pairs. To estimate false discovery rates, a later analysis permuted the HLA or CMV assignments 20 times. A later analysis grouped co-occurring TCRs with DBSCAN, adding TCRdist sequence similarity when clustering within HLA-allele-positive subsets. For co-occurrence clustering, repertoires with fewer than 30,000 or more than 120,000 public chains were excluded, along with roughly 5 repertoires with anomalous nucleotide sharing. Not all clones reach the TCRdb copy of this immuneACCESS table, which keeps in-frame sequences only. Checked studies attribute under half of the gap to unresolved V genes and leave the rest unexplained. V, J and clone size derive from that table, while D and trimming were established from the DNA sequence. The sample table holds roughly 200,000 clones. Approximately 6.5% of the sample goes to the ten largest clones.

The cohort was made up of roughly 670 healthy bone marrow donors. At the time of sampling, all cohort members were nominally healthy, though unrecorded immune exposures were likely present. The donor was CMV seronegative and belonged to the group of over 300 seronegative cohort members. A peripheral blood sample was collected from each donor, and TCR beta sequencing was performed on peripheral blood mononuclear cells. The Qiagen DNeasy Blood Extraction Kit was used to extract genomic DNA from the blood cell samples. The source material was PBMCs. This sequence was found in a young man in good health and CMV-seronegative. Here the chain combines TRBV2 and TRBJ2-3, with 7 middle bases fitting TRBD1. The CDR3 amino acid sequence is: CASSGTGPDTQYF. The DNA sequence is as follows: TGTGCCAGCAGTGGGACAGGACCAGATACGCAGTATTTT.